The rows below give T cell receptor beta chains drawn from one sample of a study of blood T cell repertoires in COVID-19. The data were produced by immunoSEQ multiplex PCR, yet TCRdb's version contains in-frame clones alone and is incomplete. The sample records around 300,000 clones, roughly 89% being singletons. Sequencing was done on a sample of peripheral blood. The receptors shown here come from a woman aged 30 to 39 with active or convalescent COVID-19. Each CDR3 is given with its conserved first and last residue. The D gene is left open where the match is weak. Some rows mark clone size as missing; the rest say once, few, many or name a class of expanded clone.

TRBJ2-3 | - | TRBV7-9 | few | CASSPSGTSTDTQYF | TGTGCCAGCAGCCCCTCCGGGACTAGCACAGATACGCAGTATTTT
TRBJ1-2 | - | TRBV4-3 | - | CASSQDLDRNGANYGYTF | TGCGCCAGCAGCCAAGATCTTGACAGGAACGGAGCTAACTATGGCTACACCTTC
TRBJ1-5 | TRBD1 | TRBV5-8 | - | CASSTGTGPEGNQPQHF | TGTGCCAGCAGCACCGGGACAGGGCCCGAAGGCAATCAGCCCCAGCATTTT
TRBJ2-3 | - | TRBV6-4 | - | CASSQQASTDTQYF | TGTGCCAGCAGTCAACAGGCCAGCACAGATACGCAGTATTTT
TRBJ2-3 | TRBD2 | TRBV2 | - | CASSEGLAGGTQYF | TGTGCCAGCAGTGAAGGGCTAGCGGGGGGTACGCAGTATTTT
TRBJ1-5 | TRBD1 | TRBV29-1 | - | CSVGTGGVNQPQHF | TGCAGCGTCGGGACAGGGGGGGTCAATCAGCCCCAGCATTTT
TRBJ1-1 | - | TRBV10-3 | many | CAISEEGEYTEAFF | TGTGCCATCAGTGAGGAGGGGGAATACACTGAAGCTTTCTTT
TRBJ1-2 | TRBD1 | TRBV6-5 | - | CASRDRQGARGYTF | TGTGCCAGCAGGGATAGACAGGGGGCTCGCGGCTACACCTTC
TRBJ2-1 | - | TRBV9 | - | CASSVSGILYNEQFF | TGTGCCAGCAGCGTATCAGGGATCCTATACAATGAGCAGTTCTTC
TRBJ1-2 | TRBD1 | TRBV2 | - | CASRGTGDGYTF | TGTGCCAGCAGAGGGACAGGGGATGGCTACACCTTC
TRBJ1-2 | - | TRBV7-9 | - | CASSLWTDPNYGYTF | TGTGCCAGCAGCCTCTGGACAGATCCTAACTATGGCTACACCTTC
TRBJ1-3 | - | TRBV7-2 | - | CASSLVAGAGNTIYF | TGTGCCAGCAGCTTAGTGGCAGGGGCTGGAAACACCATATATTTT
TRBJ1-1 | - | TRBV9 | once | CASSGALFLNTEAFF | TGTGCCAGCAGCGGAGCTCTTTTTTTGAACACTGAAGCTTTCTTT
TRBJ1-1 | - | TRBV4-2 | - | CASSQDPSGATEAFF | TGTGCCAGCAGCCAAGATCCATCAGGCGCCACTGAAGCTTTCTTT
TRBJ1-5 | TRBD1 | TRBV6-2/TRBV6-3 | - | CASSRRTGGKEPQHF | TGTGCCAGCAGCCGACGGACAGGGGGGAAGGAGCCCCAGCATTTT
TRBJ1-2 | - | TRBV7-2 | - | CASSLGPDMIYGYTF | TGTGCCAGCAGCTTAGGGCCTGACATGATCTATGGCTACACCTTC
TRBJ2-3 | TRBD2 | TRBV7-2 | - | CASSLGRSGGFTDTQYF | TGTGCCAGCAGCTTAGGCCGGAGCGGGGGCTTCACAGATACGCAGTATTTT
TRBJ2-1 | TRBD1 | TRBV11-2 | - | CASSYRQGWGDEQFF | TGTGCCAGCAGCTACCGACAGGGTTGGGGAGATGAGCAGTTCTTC
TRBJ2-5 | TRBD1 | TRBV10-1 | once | CASAGQVRETQYF | TGCGCCAGCGCGGGACAGGTTCGGGAGACCCAGTACTTC
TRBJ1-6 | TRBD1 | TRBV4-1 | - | CASSQEGTGYNSPLHF | TGCGCCAGCAGCCAAGAGGGGACAGGGTATAATTCACCCCTCCACTTT
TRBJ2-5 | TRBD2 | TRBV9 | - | CASSVRLAGSQETQYF | TGTGCCAGCAGCGTTAGACTAGCGGGGAGTCAAGAGACCCAGTACTTC
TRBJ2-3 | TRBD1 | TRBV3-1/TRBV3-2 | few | CASSERTGASTDTQYF | TGTGCCAGCAGCGAACGGACAGGGGCTAGCACAGATACGCAGTATTTT
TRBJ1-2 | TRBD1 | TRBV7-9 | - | CASSHGTGIPSGGYTF | TGTGCCAGCAGCCACGGGACAGGGATTCCCTCCGGTGGCTACACCTTC
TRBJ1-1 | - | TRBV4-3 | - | CASSQAPTANTEAFF | TGCGCCAGCAGCCAAGCCCCGACAGCCAACACTGAAGCTTTCTTT
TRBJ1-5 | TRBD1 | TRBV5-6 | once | CASSLAAGTGENQPQHF | TGTGCCAGCAGCTTGGCCGCAGGGACAGGGGAAAATCAGCCCCAGCATTTT
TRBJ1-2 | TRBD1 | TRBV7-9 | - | CASSPTPGQGTNYGYTF | TGTGCCAGCAGTCCGACTCCGGGACAGGGTACTAACTATGGCTACACCTTC
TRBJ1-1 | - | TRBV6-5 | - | CASRRRENTEAFF | TGTGCCAGCAGAAGACGGGAGAACACTGAAGCTTTCTTT
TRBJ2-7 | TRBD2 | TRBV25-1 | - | CASSGTSGGDYYEQYF | TGTGCCAGCAGTGGAACTAGCGGGGGAGACTACTACGAGCAGTACTTC